The 24 T cell receptor beta chains given below trace back to one sample, sequenced in a study of T-cell memory formation after mild COVID-19. One entry per CDR3 protein, called by TCRdb with MiXCR from the 5' RACE reads. This table has hundreds of thousands of distinct CDR3 sequences, 20% to 25% appearing once. The sample was PBMCs or a T cell subset sorted from them (not recorded which). The receptors here all came from an adult woman who had mild COVID-19 (a few samples of this study predate the infection). Cell type and time point are not known.

This clonotype turned up a few times. The chain carries TRBV25-1 and TRBJ1-5; a weak D match, TRBD1 (6 bases). CDR1 and CDR2 from the germline V gene are MGHDK and SYGVNS. Trimming removed 3 bases from V and 1 base from J, with 19 bases in between. This CDR3 has 18 residues. CDR3 nucleotides: TGTGCCAGCAGTGACAGTAACGGGGGCGCCGGGAGCAATCAGCCCCAGCATTTT. Encoded protein: CASSDSNGGAGSNQPQHF.

V and J are TRBV29-1 and TRBJ1-2; TRBD1 matches 10 bases. From germline, CDR1 is SQVTM and CDR2 ANQGSEA. CDR3 length equals 13 residues. V was pared by 5 bases and J by 8 bases, with 8 bases of the junction left unmatched. CDR3 sequence: CSVPGTGEVGYTF. Here the CDR3 DNA reads TGCAGCGTTCCCGGGACAGGGGAGGTAGGCTACACCTTC.

The rearrangement joins TRBV18 to TRBJ2-3, with D perhaps assigned TRBD1 or TRBD2 (6 bases each). V was cut by 6 bases and J by 6 bases, with 19 bases left in between. The CDR3 is made up of 15 amino acids. Germline V gene data show CDR1 as KGHSH and CDR2 as LQKENI. The CDR3 nucleotides are TGTGCCAGCTCCCCCGGAGGGGGGCACGGGGATACGCAGTATTTT. Translating it yields CASSPGGGHGDTQYF.

In this sample, this clonotype turned up a few times. This sequence joins TRBV4-2 and TRBJ2-1; D unclear. CDR3 length: 15 amino acids. Trimming pared 0 bases from V and 3 bases from J, leaving 9 bases between. The germline CDR1 and CDR2 sequences are LGHNA and YNFKEQ. CDR3 DNA: TGTGCCAGCAGCCAAGATCCGGCTAGCTACAATGAGCAGTTCTTC. Translation: CASSQDPASYNEQFF.

The genes are TRBV20-1 and TRBJ1-1; 8 bases match TRBD1. Germline-derived CDR1 and CDR2 are DFQATT and SNEGSKA (reference sequence). This CDR3 is 18 amino acids long. V shed 0 bases, J shed 5 bases, and the junction held 17 bases outside the gene matches. Here the CDR3 reads CSARDTLDRALRSTEAFF. CDR3 sequence (DNA): TGCAGTGCTAGAGATACCCTGGACAGGGCATTGAGATCGACTGAAGCTTTCTTT.

The V and J genes are TRBV25-1 and TRBJ2-7, with unresolved D. V lost 2 bases to trimming and J lost 0 bases, with 8 bases between them. CDR1 is MGHDK, CDR2 SYGVNS, per germline. This CDR3 is 14 amino acids long. CDR3 loop: CASSERGHSYEQYF. As DNA, the CDR3 is TGTGCCAGCAGTGAAAGAGGTCACTCCTACGAGCAGTACTTC.

This clonotype occurred once. The chain links TRBV5-6 to TRBJ2-7, with 12 bases matching TRBD1. The CDR3 spans 15 residues. Germline V gives CDR1 SGHDT, CDR2 YYEEEE. After removal of 5 bases from V and 6 bases from J, the junction contained 9 bases not matched to a gene. The CDR3 DNA follows: TGTGCCAGCAGATATGGAGGGACAGGGGGCTCCGAGCAGTACTTC. Amino acids: CASRYGGTGGSEQYF.

This clonotype was counted between two and nine times. This chain joins TRBV24-1 and TRBJ2-1; 8 bases fit TRBD1. Trimming removed 4 bases from V and 4 bases from J; junction bases left unmatched: 14. In germline, CDR1 is KGHDR, CDR2 SFDVKD. The CDR3 contains 18 residues. The CDR3 reads CATSEPIGGTGQYNEQFF. Here the CDR3 DNA reads TGTGCCACCAGTGAACCCATAGGCGGGACAGGCCAATACAATGAGCAGTTCTTC.

This clonotype was seen more than once but under ten times. This chain links TRBV5-1 with TRBJ2-7; TRBD2 aligns across 11 bases. This CDR3 is built from 15 residues. Germline V gene lookup returns CDR1 SGHRS and CDR2 YFSETQ. Losses at the gene ends were 4 bases for V and 7 bases for J; bases not matched to a gene: 10. CDR3 bases: TGCGCCAGCAGCGACACTAGCGGGGGCCCTAGGGAGCAGTACTTC. The encoded protein is CASSDTSGGPREQYF.

This clonotype was observed at least ten times. V is TRBV2 and J is TRBJ2-4; possibly TRBD2 for D (6 bases). Trimming removed 11 bases from V and 0 bases from J, with 17 bases in between. Germline CDR1 and CDR2: SNHLY and FYNNEI. This CDR3 is built from 15 residues. CDR3 DNA: TGTGCCGTACAACCGGGACTTGGAGCCAAAAACATTCAGTACTTC. Its protein product is CAVQPGLGAKNIQYF.

This clonotype has only a few counts. The CDR3 DNA reads as TGTGCCAGCAGCGCCAGACAGGAAACAACCTATGGCTACACCTTC. This codes for CASSARQETTYGYTF. The chain recombines TRBV7-3 with TRBJ1-2, with D possibly matching TRBD1 (6 bases). Germline CDR1 SGHTA, CDR2 FQGTGA. This CDR3 has 15 residues. V was clipped by 5 bases and J by 4 bases, with 17 bases between them.

This clonotype was seen more than once but under ten times. V and J are TRBV6-2 or TRBV6-3 and TRBJ1-2; D is perhaps TRBD1 (6 bases). The germline gives CDR1 MNHEY, CDR2 SVGEGT. Trimming cost V 4 bases and J 4 bases, with 22 bases left between them. This CDR3 contains 17 residues. Written as DNA, the CDR3 is TGTGCCAGCAGTTTGGACCGACGGGGAGGGGGTGGCTATGGCTACACCTTC. Translated, it gives CASSLDRRGGGGYGYTF.

This clonotype was seen a handful of times. The rearrangement joins TRBV15 to TRBJ2-1; D is ambiguous. V lost 1 base and J 8 bases, leaving 12 bases between the germline ends. The CDR3 runs to 14 residues. From germline, CDR1 is LNHNV and CDR2 YYDKDF (reference sequence). CDR3 protein: CATSRVAEPHEQFF. CDR3 DNA: TGTGCCACCAGCAGAGTAGCTGAGCCCCATGAGCAGTTCTTC.

This clonotype was picked up many times. This chain connects TRBV5-1 to TRBJ1-5; a weak D match, TRBD1 (5 bases). CDR3 size: 15 residues. Germline V gene sequence: CDR1 SGHRS, CDR2 YFSETQ. The V end was cut by 4 bases, the J end by 0 bases, with 11 bases between. This CDR3 is CASSPEGYSNQPQHF. The CDR3 DNA is TGCGCCAGCAGCCCGGAGGGGTATAGCAATCAGCCCCAGCATTTT.

The chain uses TRBV7-9 and TRBJ1-4, with 8 bases fitting TRBD1. The CDR3 has 15 residues. Losses at the gene ends were 5 bases for V and 2 bases for J; bases not matched to a gene: 4. CDR1 is SEHNR, CDR2 FQNEAQ, per germline (reference sequence). This chain's CDR3 is CASSLHRGTNEKLFF. DNA of the CDR3: TGTGCCAGCAGCCTCCACAGGGGGACTAATGAAAAACTGTTTTTT.

This clonotype was counted a few times. This chain connects TRBV11-2 to TRBJ2-1; TRBD2 agrees at 11 bases. The V gene end was trimmed by 3 bases and the J gene end by 4 bases; junction bases not matched to a gene: 5. The length of the CDR3 is 16 residues. Germline V CDR1 and CDR2: SGHAT, FQNNGV. The CDR3 loop reads CASSFSSGGAYNEQFF. Here the CDR3 DNA reads TGTGCCAGCAGCTTTAGTAGCGGGGGGGCGTACAATGAGCAGTTCTTC.

This clonotype occurred a few times. V and J are TRBV6-5 and TRBJ2-3; 9 nucleotides line up with TRBD1. The CDR3 consists of 15 residues. Germline assignment: CDR1 MNHEY and CDR2 SVGAGI. The V and J ends lost 5 bases and 4 bases, in that order; junction bases with no gene match: 7. The CDR3 loop reads CASSADRGTADTQYF. CDR3 bases: TGTGCCAGCAGTGCGGACAGGGGCACGGCAGATACGCAGTATTTT.

This clonotype showed up just a few times. The chain links TRBV20-1 to TRBJ1-2; D gene ambiguous. Trimming pared 6 bases from V and 8 bases from J, leaving 19 bases between. The V gene's germline CDR1 is DFQATT and CDR2 SNEGSKA (reference sequence). The CDR3 loop spans 13 amino acids. This CDR3 reads CSAPLGMGNGYTF. Here the CDR3 DNA reads TGCAGTGCCCCCCTGGGGATGGGGAACGGCTACACCTTC.

Comment on this clonotype: At one end the junction does not follow the germline gene, possibly because of a read error. The chain has TRBV7-9 and TRBJ2-2, with D maybe TRBD2 (6 bases). This CDR3 has 18 residues. CDR1 SEHNR and CDR2 FQNEAQ come from the germline V gene (reference sequence). CDR3 amino acids: CASNLYLPGEANTGELFF. CDR3 DNA sequence: TGTGCCAGCAACTTATACCTTCCGGGAGAAGCGAACACCGGGGAGCTGTTTTTT.

The V and J genes are TRBV12-3 or TRBV12-4 and TRBJ2-1; 16 positions match TRBD2. The junction had 4 bases not matched to a gene; V was cut back by 6 bases and J by 8 bases. The CDR3 spans 15 residues. CDR3: CASRLGLAGGHEQFF. Here the CDR3 DNA reads TGTGCCAGCAGGCTGGGACTAGCGGGGGGGCATGAGCAGTTCTTC.

This clonotype was found a few times. V gene TRBV12-3 or TRBV12-4 combines with J gene TRBJ2-1; D is unclear. V dropped 2 bases and J dropped 9 bases, with 5 bases sitting between them. The length of the CDR3 is 11 residues. CDR3 DNA sequence: TGTGCCAGCAGTTTACGGGTTGAGCAGTTCTTC. Its translation: CASSLRVEQFF.

This clonotype was seen more than once but under ten times. The chain has TRBV7-9 and TRBJ2-2; 8 nucleotides agree with TRBD1. The length of the CDR3 is 16 residues. V lost 5 bases, J lost 2 bases, and 7 bases stayed unmatched. Germline CDR1 SEHNR, CDR2 FQNEAQ (reference sequence). CDR3 protein: CASSRADRANTGELFF. CDR3 in DNA: TGTGCCAGCAGCCGGGCGGACAGGGCCAACACCGGGGAGCTGTTTTTT.

The chain recombines TRBV11-3 with TRBJ2-3, with 12 bases that match TRBD1. The germline V gene encodes CDR1 SGHNT and CDR2 YENEEA. The CDR3 is 17 residues long. V lost 1 base to trimming and J lost 0 bases; unmatched junction nucleotides: 2. The CDR3 sequence: CASSLGDRGPSTDTQYF. The CDR3 bases are TGTGCCAGCAGCTTAGGGGACAGGGGGCCTAGCACAGATACGCAGTATTTT.

The chain employs TRBV24-1 and TRBJ2-2; the D call may be TRBD1 or TRBD2 (5 bases each). The CDR3 is 16 residues long. Germline V gene sequence: CDR1 KGHDR, CDR2 SFDVKD. V lost 3 bases and J 6 bases, leaving 16 bases between the germline ends. The CDR3 loop reads CATSDPRDHIAGELFF. CDR3 sequence (DNA): TGTGCCACCAGTGATCCCCGGGACCACATCGCCGGGGAGCTGTTTTTT.